The source of this TCR beta chain is a study of cytomegalovirus exposure and HLA in healthy donors (dated by TCRdb to between 2016 and 2019). At the level of the whole study: The roughly 700 repertoires of the first cohort and the 120 validation repertoires were produced on the same platform, according to a later analysis. The aim of the study was to test whether cataloging public T cell receptors could identify signatures of past pathogen exposure. A separate validation cohort of 100 to 150 different subjects was used in addition to the approximately 670-subject first cohort. To predict cytomegalovirus infection status, the study brought together high-throughput TCR immunosequencing, statistical association of individual TCRs with disease status, and machine learning. Overall study results and their limits: A later analysis lacked HLA typing for the validation cohort, so it scored co-occurrence in that cohort across all 120 repertoires. While some public TCRs were present in many individuals, most TCR sequences turned up only very rarely across donors. Subsequent analysis determined that TCRs grouped into clusters in the first cohort also showed a tendency toward co-occurrence across the roughly 130 validation repertoires, and approximately 94% of cluster scores exceeded 0. The classifier was reported to diagnose cytomegalovirus status with high specificity and sensitivity in both the original and validation cohorts. According to the authors, the approach could potentially be generalized to other disease states and immunological phenotypes. A total of 164 TCR beta chains were listed by the study as associated with cytomegalovirus. In vitro tests confirmed that three of the cytomegalovirus-associated TCR beta chains recognize cytomegalovirus antigens.

The CDR3 contains 12 residues, cysteine and phenylalanine counted. Only the CDR3 portion is preserved as DNA: 36 bases, with reading frame beginning at the first base. The germline V gene sets CDR1 to SGHVS and CDR2 to FNYEAQ. The donors belonged to the validation cohort of 90 to 150 subjects, which was separate from the roughly 700-subject first cohort. Comment on this clone: No antigen is known for it. Compared with germline, one end of the junction differs, possibly owing to a read error.

Libraries came from the immunoSEQ multiplex PCR assay. From the authors' description of their analysis: A statistical classification framework was built to diagnose cytomegalovirus status from the catalog of TCR beta chain sequences. Entries here come from immuneACCESS through TCRdb and include only in-frame sequences with V and J called. Some clones fail to appear in such tables; in the studies checked, an unresolved V gene covers under half of the shortfall, and the cause of the remainder is unknown. That table gives V, J and clone size, and the DNA gave D and trimming. The sample has a few hundred thousand clones on record, more than 85% of them singletons. In total, the top ten clones hold more than 10% of the sample.

Rearrangement joined TRBV7-6 to TRBJ1-3; no D gene is confidently identified. This TCR came from a man between 18 and 35 years old in good health and CMV-seropositive. The sample comprised PBMCs. The DNA sequence reads TGTGCCAGCAGCTTAGCTGGAGACACCATATATTTT. It translates to CASSLAGDTIYF.